These 2 T cell receptor beta chains were all obtained from the same sample, sequenced in a study of neurological immune-mediated disorders. The time point denotes: longitudinal time-point 3. One entry per CDR3 protein, called by TCRdb with MiXCR from the 5' RACE reads. The sample holds 95,000 to 110,000 distinct CDR3 sequences, under 14% seen once. Sequencing was performed on PBMCs. These TCRs come from a female donor with HTLV-1-associated myelopathy (HAM/TSP).

This clonotype has a count of ten or more. The V call is TRBV11-1, the J call TRBJ2-3; perhaps TRBD2 as D (6 bases). Germline CDR1 SGHAT, CDR2 FQDESV (reference sequence). V was cut by 5 bases and J by 6 bases, with 21 bases left in between. The CDR3 covers 16 residues. The CDR3 spells CASSPSLGLLRDTQYF. Here the CDR3 DNA reads TGTGCCAGCAGCCCGAGCCTAGGACTATTACGGGATACGCAGTATTTT.

The table lists this clonotype with many counts. The chain recombines TRBV7-2 with TRBJ2-5, with TRBD2 matching 7 bases. Losses at the gene ends were 4 bases for V and 5 bases for J; bases not matched to a gene: 7. CDR3 length: 14 amino acids. Germline CDR1 reads SGHTA; CDR2 reads FQGNSA. This CDR3 reads CASSSFGGEETQYF. The DNA of the CDR3 is TGTGCCAGCAGCTCCTTTGGGGGGGAGGAGACCCAGTACTTC. Supplemented by reference TRBV7-2 and TRBJ2-5, the full variable domain reads GAGVSQSPSNKVTEKGKDVELRCDPISGHTALYWYRQSLGQGLEFLIYFQGNSAPDKSGLPSDRFSAERTGGSVSTLTIQRTQQEDSAVYLCASSSFGGEETQYFGPGTRLLVL.